Given below is one T cell receptor beta chain in context. Its antigen is not identified. This entry is derived from a study of cytomegalovirus exposure and HLA in healthy donors. Study conclusions and caveats: A prior analysis recorded that most TCR beta V segments were productive about 87% or about 30% of the time.

V was clipped by 7 bases and J by 4 bases, with 20 bases between them. The CDR3 runs 15 residues. Germline V CDR1 and CDR2: SNHLY, FYNNEI. The PCR was carried out with 60 Vbeta primers and 13 Jbeta primers. Assay: immunoSEQ multiplex PCR; the TCRdb copy retains only in-frame clones and omits some. The table includes around 120,000 clones, 60% to 85% detected once. The material sequenced was PBMCs. The receptor comes from a man younger than 40 in good health and CMV-seronegative. The chain combines TRBV2 with TRBJ2-7; D may be TRBD2 (6 bases). In DNA, the CDR3 is TGTGCCAGCACCCGCATTGGAAGCGGGTTATACGAGCAGTACTTC. It encodes CASTRIGSGLYEQYF.